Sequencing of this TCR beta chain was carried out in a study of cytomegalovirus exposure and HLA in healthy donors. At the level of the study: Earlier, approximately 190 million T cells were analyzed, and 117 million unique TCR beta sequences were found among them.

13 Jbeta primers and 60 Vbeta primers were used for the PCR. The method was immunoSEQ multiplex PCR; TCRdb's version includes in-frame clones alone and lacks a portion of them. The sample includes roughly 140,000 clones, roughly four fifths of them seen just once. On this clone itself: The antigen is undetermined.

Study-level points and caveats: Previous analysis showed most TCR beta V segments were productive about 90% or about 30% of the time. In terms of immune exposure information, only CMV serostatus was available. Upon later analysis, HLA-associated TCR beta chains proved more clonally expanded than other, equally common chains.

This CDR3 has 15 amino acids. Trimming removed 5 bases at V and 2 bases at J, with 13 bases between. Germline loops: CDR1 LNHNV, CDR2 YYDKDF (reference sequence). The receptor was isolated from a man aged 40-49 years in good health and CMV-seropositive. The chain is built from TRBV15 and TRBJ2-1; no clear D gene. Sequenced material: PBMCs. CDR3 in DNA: TGTGCCACCAGCCTGACCCTAGTGGCCTACAATGAGCAGTTCTTC. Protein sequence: CATSLTLVAYNEQFF.